This TCR beta chain emerged from a study of blood T cell repertoires in COVID-19. Assay: immunoSEQ multiplex PCR; the TCRdb copy retains only in-frame clones and omits some. The sample includes some 390,000 clones, roughly nine tenths seen only once; the top ten take roughly 1.1%. The sample holds one count of this clone. Which cohort a participant joined came from the clinical history participants gave. Sequenced material: PBMCs or T cells enriched from blood (not recorded which). This clonotype was sampled from a young man who had recovered from COVID-19.

The CDR3 bases are TGTGCCAGCAGCCTCCGGACTAGCGGGAGGTACAATGAGCAGTTCTTC. Amino acid sequence: CASSLRTSGRYNEQFF. The chain combines TRBV5-6 with TRBJ2-1, with 14 bases that match TRBD2. CDR3 length: 16 residues. After removal of 4 bases from V and 4 bases from J, the junction contained 4 bases not matched to a gene. Germline lookup yields CDR1 SGHDT and CDR2 YYEEEE. The variable domain in full, completed from reference TRBV5-6 and TRBJ2-1, reads DAGVTQSPTHLIKTRGQQVTLRCSPKSGHDTVSWYQQALGQGPQFIFQYYEEEERQRGNFPDRFSGHQFPNYSSELNVNALLLGDSALYLCASSLRTSGRYNEQFFGPGTRLTVL.